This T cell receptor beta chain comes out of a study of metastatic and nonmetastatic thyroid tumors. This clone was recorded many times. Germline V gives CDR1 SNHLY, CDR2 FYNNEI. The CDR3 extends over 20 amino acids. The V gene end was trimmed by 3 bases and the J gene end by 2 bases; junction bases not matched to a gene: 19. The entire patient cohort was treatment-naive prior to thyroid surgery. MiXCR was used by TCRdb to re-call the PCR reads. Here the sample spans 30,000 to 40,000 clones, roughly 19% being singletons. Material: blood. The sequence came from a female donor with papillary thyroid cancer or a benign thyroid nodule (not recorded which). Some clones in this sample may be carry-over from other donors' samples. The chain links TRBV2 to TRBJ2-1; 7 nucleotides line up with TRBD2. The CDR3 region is CASSDWRREMKNEAYNEQFF. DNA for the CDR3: TGTGCCAGCAGTGATTGGAGGCGGGAGATGAAGAACGAGGCCTACAATGAGCAGTTCTTC.